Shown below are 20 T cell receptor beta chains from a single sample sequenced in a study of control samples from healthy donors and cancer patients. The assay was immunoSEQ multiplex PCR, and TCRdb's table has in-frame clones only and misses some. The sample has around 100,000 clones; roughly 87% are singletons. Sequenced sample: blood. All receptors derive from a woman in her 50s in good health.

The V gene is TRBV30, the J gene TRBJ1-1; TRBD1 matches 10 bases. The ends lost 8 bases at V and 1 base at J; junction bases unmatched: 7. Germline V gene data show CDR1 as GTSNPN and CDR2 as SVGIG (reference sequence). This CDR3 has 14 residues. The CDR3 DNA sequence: TGTGCCAGCGACAGGGGGCTGTCGAACACTGAAGCTTTCTTT. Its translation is CASDRGLSNTEAFF.

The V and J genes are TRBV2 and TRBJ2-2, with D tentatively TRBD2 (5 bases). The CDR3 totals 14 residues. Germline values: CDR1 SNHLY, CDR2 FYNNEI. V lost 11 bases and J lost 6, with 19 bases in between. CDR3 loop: CAGKILVSAGELFF. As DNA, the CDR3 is TGTGCCGGAAAAATACTAGTCTCCGCCGGGGAGCTGTTTTTT.

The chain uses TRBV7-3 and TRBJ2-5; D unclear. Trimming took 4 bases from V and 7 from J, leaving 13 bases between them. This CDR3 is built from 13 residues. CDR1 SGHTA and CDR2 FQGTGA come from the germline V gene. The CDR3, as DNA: TGTGCCAGCAGCTCACTACCCGAGGCGACCCAGTACTTC. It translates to CASSSLPEATQYF.

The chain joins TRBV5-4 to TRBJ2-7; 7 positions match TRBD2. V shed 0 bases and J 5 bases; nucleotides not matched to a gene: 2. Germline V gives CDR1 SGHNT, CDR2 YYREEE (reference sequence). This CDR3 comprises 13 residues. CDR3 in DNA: TGTGCCAGCAGCTTGGCCCTAGCGGACGAGCAGTACTTC. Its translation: CASSLALADEQYF.

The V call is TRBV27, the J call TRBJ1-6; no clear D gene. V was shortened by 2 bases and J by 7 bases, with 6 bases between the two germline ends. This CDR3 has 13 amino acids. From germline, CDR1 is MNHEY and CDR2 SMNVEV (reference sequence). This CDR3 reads CASSLGPNSPLHF. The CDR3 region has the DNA TGTGCCAGCAGTTTAGGGCCCAATTCACCCCTCCACTTT.

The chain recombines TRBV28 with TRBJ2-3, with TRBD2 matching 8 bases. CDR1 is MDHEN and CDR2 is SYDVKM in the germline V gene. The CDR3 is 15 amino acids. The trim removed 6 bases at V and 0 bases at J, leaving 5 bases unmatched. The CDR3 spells CASRLTSVSTDTQYF. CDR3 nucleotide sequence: TGTGCCAGCAGATTGACTAGCGTTAGCACAGATACGCAGTATTTT. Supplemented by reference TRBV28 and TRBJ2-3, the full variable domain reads DVKVTQSSRYLVKRTGEKVFLECVQDMDHENMFWYRQDPGLGLRLIYFSYDVKMKEKGDIPEGYSVSREKKERFSLILESASTNQTSMYLCASRLTSVSTDTQYFGPGTRLTVL.

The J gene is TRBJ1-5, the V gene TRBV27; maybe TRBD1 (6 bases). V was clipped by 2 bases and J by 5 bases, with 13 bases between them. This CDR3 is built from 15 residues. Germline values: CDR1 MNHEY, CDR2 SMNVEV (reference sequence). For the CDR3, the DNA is TGTGCCAGCAGTTTAAGCGCGGGGGGCCATCAGCCCCAGCATTTT. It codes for CASSLSAGGHQPQHF.

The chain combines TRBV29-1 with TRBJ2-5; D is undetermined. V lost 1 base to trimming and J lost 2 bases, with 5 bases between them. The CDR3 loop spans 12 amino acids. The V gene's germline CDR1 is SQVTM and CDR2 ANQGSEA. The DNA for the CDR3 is TGCAGCGTTGAAGGGGATCAAGAGACCCAGTACTTC. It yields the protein CSVEGDQETQYF.

CDR3 loop: CASREETDTQYF. For the CDR3, the DNA is TGTGCCAGTCGGGAGGAAACAGATACGCAGTATTTT. The J gene is TRBJ2-3, the V gene TRBV27, with 7 bases fitting TRBD2. Germline lookup yields CDR1 MNHEY and CDR2 SMNVEV (reference sequence). The CDR3 runs 12 residues. The junction had 3 bases not matched to a gene; V was cut back by 9 bases and J by 3 bases.

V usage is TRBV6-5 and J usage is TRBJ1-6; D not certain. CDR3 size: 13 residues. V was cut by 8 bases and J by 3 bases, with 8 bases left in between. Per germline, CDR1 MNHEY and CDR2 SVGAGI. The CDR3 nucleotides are TGTGCCAGCCTACGGGACTATAATTCACCCCTCCACTTT. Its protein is CASLRDYNSPLHF.

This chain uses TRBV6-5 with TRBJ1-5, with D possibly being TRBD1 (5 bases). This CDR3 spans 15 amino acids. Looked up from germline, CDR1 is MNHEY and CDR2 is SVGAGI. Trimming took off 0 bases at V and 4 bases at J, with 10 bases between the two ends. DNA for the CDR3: TGTGCCAGCAGTTACTCTCCGGGGGGGAATCAGCCCCAGCATTTT. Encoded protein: CASSYSPGGNQPQHF.

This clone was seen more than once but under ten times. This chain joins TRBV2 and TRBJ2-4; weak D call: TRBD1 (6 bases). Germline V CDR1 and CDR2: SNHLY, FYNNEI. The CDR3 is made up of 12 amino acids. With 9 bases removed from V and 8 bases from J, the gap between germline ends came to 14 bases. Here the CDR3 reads CASKTGGDIQYF. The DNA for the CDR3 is TGTGCCAGTAAGACAGGTGGGGACATTCAGTACTTC.

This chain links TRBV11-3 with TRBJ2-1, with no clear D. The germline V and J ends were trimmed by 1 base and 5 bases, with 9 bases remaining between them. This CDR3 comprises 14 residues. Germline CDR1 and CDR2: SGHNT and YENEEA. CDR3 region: CASSLGLGDNEQFF. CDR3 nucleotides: TGTGCCAGCAGCTTAGGACTGGGCGACAATGAGCAGTTCTTC. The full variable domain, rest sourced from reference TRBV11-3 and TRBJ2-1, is EAGVVQSPRYKIIEKKQPVAFWCNPISGHNTLYWYLQNLGQGPELLIRYENEEAVDDSQLPKDRFSAERLKGVDSTLKIQPAELGDSAVYLCASSLGLGDNEQFFGPGTRLTVL.

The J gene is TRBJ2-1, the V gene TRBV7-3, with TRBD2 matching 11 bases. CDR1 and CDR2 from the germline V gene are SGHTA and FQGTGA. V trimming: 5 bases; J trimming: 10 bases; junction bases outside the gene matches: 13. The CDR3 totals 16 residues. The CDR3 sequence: CASSPRLAGQIGEQFF. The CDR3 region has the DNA TGTGCCAGCAGCCCCCGACTAGCGGGACAGATAGGGGAGCAGTTCTTC.

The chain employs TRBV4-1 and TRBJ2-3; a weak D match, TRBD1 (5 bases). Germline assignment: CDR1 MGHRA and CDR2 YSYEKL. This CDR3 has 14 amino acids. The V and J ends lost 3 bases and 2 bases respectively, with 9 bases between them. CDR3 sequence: CASSQGQFTDTQYF. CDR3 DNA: TGCGCCAGCAGCCAGGGGCAGTTCACAGATACGCAGTATTTT.

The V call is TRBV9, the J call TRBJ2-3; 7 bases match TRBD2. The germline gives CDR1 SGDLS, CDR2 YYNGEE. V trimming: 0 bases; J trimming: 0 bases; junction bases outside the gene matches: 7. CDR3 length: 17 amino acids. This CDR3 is CASSVAEAGYSTDTQYF. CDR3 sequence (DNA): TGTGCCAGCAGCGTAGCTGAAGCGGGGTATAGCACAGATACGCAGTATTTT.

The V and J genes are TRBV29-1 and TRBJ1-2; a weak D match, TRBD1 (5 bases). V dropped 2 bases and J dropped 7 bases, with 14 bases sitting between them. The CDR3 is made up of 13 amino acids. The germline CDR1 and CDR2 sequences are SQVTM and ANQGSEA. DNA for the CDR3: TGCAGCGTTGAACTGGGGCGCGGCCTTGGCTACACCTTC. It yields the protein CSVELGRGLGYTF.

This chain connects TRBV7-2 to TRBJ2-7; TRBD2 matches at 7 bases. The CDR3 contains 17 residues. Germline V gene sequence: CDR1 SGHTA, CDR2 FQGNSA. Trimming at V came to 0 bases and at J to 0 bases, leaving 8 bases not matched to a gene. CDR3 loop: CASSLAPGGLGSYEQYV. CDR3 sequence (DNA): TGTGCCAGCAGCTTAGCACCGGGGGGACTGGGCTCCTACGAGCAGTACGTC.

CDR3 protein: CASSYLPPLAFSPLHF. CDR3 nucleotide sequence: TGTGCCAGCAGTTACCTACCCCCTTTAGCCTTTTCACCCCTCCACTTT. This rearrangement joins TRBV6-2 or TRBV6-3 to TRBJ1-6, with unresolved D. Germline lookup yields CDR1 MNHEY and CDR2 SVGEGT. Trimming stripped 2 bases from V and 9 bases from J, with 17 bases between. There are 16 residues in the CDR3.

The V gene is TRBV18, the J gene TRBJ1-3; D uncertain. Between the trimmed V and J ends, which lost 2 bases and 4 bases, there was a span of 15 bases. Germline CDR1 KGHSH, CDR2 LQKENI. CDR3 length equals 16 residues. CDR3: CASSPAGLTTGNTIYF. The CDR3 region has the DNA TGTGCCAGCTCACCAGCCGGTCTCACCACGGGAAACACCATATATTTT.